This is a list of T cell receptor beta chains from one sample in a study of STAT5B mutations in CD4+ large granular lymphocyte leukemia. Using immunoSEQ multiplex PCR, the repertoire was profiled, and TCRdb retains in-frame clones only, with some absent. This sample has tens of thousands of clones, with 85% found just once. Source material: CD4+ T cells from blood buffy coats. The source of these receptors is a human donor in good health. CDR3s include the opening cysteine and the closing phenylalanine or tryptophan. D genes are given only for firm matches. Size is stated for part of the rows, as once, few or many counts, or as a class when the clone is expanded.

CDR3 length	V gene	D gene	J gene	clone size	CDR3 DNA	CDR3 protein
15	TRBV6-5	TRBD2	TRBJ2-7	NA	TGTGCCAGCAGTTACTCGTCTAGCGGGAGCTACGAGCAGTACTTC	CASSYSSSGSYEQYF
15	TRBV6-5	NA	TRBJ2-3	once	TGTGCCAGCAGTTACTCGGGGATTTTAGCAGATACGCAGTATTTT	CASSYSGILADTQYF
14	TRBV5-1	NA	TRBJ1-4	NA	TGCGCCAGCAGCTTGGAGGGTCCGAATGAAAAACTGTTTTTT	CASSLEGPNEKLFF
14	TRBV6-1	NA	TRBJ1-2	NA	TGTGCCAGCAGTGAAAACACAGGGCGGTATGGCTACACCTTC	CASSENTGRYGYTF
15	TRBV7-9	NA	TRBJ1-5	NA	TGTGCCAGCAGCTTAGGGGAGTTAGGGGATCAGCCCCAGCATTTT	CASSLGELGDQPQHF
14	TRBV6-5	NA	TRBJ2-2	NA	TGTGCCAGCAGTCGAAGACTAGACTCCGGGGAGCTGTTTTTT	CASSRRLDSGELFF
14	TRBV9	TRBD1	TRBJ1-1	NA	TGTGCCAGCAGCCCCCACCAGGGGGCAACTGAAGCTTTCTTT	CASSPHQGATEAFF
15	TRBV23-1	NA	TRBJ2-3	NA	TGCGCCAGCAGTCAACGGGCGGGGAGCACAGATACGCAGTATTTT	CASSQRAGSTDTQYF
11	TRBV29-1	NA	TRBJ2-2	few	TGCAGCGTTGCAGGGTTCGGGGAGCTGTTTTTT	CSVAGFGELFF
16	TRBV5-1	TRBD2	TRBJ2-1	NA	TGCGCCAGCAGCCCGGCGGGGGACCTCTCCTACAATGAGCAGTTCTTC	CASSPAGDLSYNEQFF
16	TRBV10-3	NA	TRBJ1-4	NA	TGTGCCATCAGTGAGTCGAAAAGGGGCGGTAATGAAAAACTGTTTTTT	CAISESKRGGNEKLFF
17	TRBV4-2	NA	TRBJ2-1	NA	TGTGCCAGCAGCCAAGTACGGTCCGGGAGCGGTTCCAATGAGCAGTTCTTC	CASSQVRSGSGSNEQFF
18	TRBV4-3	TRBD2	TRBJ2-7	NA	TGCGCCAGCAGCCATCAGGGACTAGCGGGAGGGGATACGTACGAGCAGTACTTC	CASSHQGLAGGDTYEQYF
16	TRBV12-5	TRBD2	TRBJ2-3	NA	TGTGCTAGTGGTTCACTTAGCGGGCTCCCTGGAGATACGCAGTATTTT	CASGSLSGLPGDTQYF
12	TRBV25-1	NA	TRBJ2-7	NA	TGTGCCAGCAGTAAAGGGGAAGGGTTGGGGTACTTC	CASSKGEGLGYF
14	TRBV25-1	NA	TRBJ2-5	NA	TGTGCCAGCAGTGAATCTTTGGGTGTGGAGACCCAGTACTTC	CASSESLGVETQYF
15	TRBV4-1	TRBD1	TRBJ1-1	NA	TGTGCCAGCAGCCAAGAGAGGACAGGGGGTTTTGAAGCTTTCTTT	CASSQERTGGFEAFF
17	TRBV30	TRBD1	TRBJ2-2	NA	TGTGCCTGGAGCGGAGGGAGGACAGGGGGGAACACCGGGGAGCTGTTTTTT	CAWSGGRTGGNTGELFF
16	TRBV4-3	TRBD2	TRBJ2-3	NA	TGCGCCAGCAGCCTTGGGTCGGGACTAGTAACAGATACGCAGTATTTT	CASSLGSGLVTDTQYF
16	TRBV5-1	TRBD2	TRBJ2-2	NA	TGCGCCAGCGCCCTGAGAGTGGCGGGAGTGAACGGGGAGCTGTTTTTT	CASALRVAGVNGELFF
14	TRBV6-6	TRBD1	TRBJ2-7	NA	TGTGCCAGCAGAACGGACAGGGGGACCTACGAGCAGTACTTC	CASRTDRGTYEQYF
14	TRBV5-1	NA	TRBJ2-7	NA	TGCGCCAGCAGCTTTCGGACAGACAGCTACGAGCAGTACTTC	CASSFRTDSYEQYF
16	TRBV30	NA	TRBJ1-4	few	TGTGCCTGGAGTGTAGGGTTCAGGGGAATTGGCGAAAAACTGTTTTTT	CAWSVGFRGIGEKLFF
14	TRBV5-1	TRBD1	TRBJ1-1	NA	TGCGCCAGCAGCTTGGGGACAGGGGGCACTGAAGCTTTCTTT	CASSLGTGGTEAFF
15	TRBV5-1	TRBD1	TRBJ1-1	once	TGCGCCAGCAGCTTGGGGACAGGGGGCGTCACTGAAGCTTTCTTT	CASSLGTGGVTEAFF
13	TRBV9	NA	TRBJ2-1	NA	TGTGCCAGCAGCGTGGGGCAGTCCAATGAGCAGTTCTTC	CASSVGQSNEQFF
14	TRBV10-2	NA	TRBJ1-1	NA	TGCGCCAGCAGCAACAGAGGCGGTGGAACTGAAGCTTTCTTT	CASSNRGGGTEAFF
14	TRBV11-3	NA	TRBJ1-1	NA	TGTGCCAGCAGCTTAGAGGGTTGGTCTACTGAAGCTTTCTTT	CASSLEGWSTEAFF
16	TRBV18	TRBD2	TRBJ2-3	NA	TGTGCCAGCTCCCCGGGACTAGCGGGAGCAAGAAATACGCAGTATTTT	CASSPGLAGARNTQYF
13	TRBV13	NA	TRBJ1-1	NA	TGTGCCAGCAGCCCGCCGGTGGGGACTGAAGCTTTCTTT	CASSPPVGTEAFF
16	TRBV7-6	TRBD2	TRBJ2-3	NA	TGTGCCAGCAGCACAGCCCTAGCGGGGGGATCCGATACGCAGTATTTT	CASSTALAGGSDTQYF
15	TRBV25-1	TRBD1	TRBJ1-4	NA	TGTGCCAGCAGTGAAACGACAGGGGGGGATGAAAAACTGTTTTTT	CASSETTGGDEKLFF